This is a list of T cell receptor beta chains from one sample in a study of T-cell memory formation after mild COVID-19. TCRdb called the 5' RACE reads again in MiXCR, with one record for every CDR3 protein. This table has approximately 570,000 distinct CDR3 sequences, roughly 17% appearing once. Material for sequencing was PBMCs or a T cell subset sorted from them (not recorded which). These receptors were taken from an adult woman who had mild COVID-19 (a few samples of this study predate the infection). Cell type and time point are not known. CDR3s include the opening cysteine and the closing phenylalanine or tryptophan. The order of the fields is V gene, D gene, clone size, J gene, CDR3 DNA, CDR3 protein. The D gene is left open where the match is weak. Expanded clones are given a class, and other clones once, few, many or no size at all.

TRBV7-2	TRBD2	.	TRBJ2-3	TGTGCCAGCAGCTTAGGCAGCCATGGACTAGCGGGCACAGATACGCAGTATTTT	CASSLGSHGLAGTDTQYF
TRBV29-1	.	few	TRBJ2-4	TGCAGCGTTGTCGAGGGGACCAAAAACATTCAGTACTTC	CSVVEGTKNIQYF
TRBV20-1	.	few	TRBJ1-5	TGCAGTGCTACCCGACACGGGGGTAATCAGCCCCAGCATTTT	CSATRHGGNQPQHF
TRBV7-9	TRBD2	few	TRBJ2-7	TGTGCCAGCAGCCCGGGACGCCAGCGGGACGCCCTCTACGAGCAGTACTTC	CASSPGRQRDALYEQYF
TRBV9	TRBD1	few	TRBJ2-7	TGTGCCAGCAGCGTAGCGGGACAGGGCTCAAACGAGCAGTACTTC	CASSVAGQGSNEQYF
TRBV5-1	TRBD1	.	TRBJ1-2	TGCGCCAGCAGCTTGTCTGTCGGAGGACAGGGTTTCGGCTACACCTTC	CASSLSVGGQGFGYTF
TRBV6-5	.	.	TRBJ2-6	TGTGCCAGCAGTTACCAGGGGTCCGGGGCCAACGTCCTGACTTTC	CASSYQGSGANVLTF
TRBV7-9	.	.	TRBJ1-6	TGTGCCAGCAGCCCCACATGGCCGGATAATTCACCCCTCCACTTT	CASSPTWPDNSPLHF
TRBV20-1	.	.	TRBJ1-1	TGCAGTGCTACGCCGGGAGGCCCCACTGAAGCTTTCTTT	CSATPGGPTEAFF
TRBV27	.	few	TRBJ1-6	TGTGCCAGCAGTTCCTACCCCAACGGACTGACTTTT	CASSSYPNGLTF
TRBV2	.	.	TRBJ1-3	TGTGCCAGCAGTGTAAGGGGAGCTCCCGCTGGAAACACCATATATTTT	CASSVRGAPAGNTIYF
TRBV12-3/TRBV12-4	.	.	TRBJ1-5	TGTGCCAGCAGTCCAGGGGATTGGGACGGGATAACTTTT	CASSPGDWDGITF
TRBV7-9	.	few	TRBJ2-7	TGTGCCAGCAGCCGAACATTCTCCTACGAGCAGTACTTC	CASSRTFSYEQYF
TRBV6-1	.	.	TRBJ2-5	TGTGCCAGCAGCCGAAACCCAGGGGTCCTCCAAGAGACCCAGTACTTC	CASSRNPGVLQETQYF